This record concerns one T cell receptor beta chain sequence. Its antigen is as yet unknown. RNA extraction was followed by reverse transcription into cDNA, which acted as the sequencing template. Clones were sequenced by immunoSEQ multiplex PCR, and TCRdb holds only the in-frame ones, with some missing. The sample records tens of thousands of clones, approximately 61% being singletons. The sample originates from a study of CD8+ T cells in alopecia areata. General study points: An increase in clonality over normal scalp was evident in lesional scalp, especially alopecia totalis/universalis.

The sequence was collected from a human donor with alopecia areata. The input for sequencing was CD8+ T cells sorted from blood, taken at week 0.

The CDR3 nucleotides are TGTGCCAGCAGTTCTACTAGCGGGATGAGCTCCTACGAGCAGTACTTC. It specifies CASSSTSGMSSYEQYF. The J gene is TRBJ2-7, the V gene TRBV27, with 10 positions matching TRBD2. This CDR3 region has 16 residues. Germline CDR1 MNHEY, CDR2 SMNVEV (reference sequence). The trim removed 4 bases at V and 0 bases at J, leaving 6 bases unmatched.